Below are 9 T cell receptor beta chains sequenced from a single sample in a study of control samples from healthy donors and cancer patients. The table came from immunoSEQ multiplex PCR; TCRdb's copy has only in-frame clones and leaves some out. The sample contains over 100,000 clones, over 75% of which appear only once. Sample: blood. The receptors were sampled from a man aged 35 to 55 in good health.

V gene TRBV6-2 or TRBV6-3 combines with J gene TRBJ1-6, with a weak D call TRBD1 (5 bases). Germline V gives CDR1 MNHEY, CDR2 SVGEGT. The CDR3 contains 14 residues. V shed 6 bases and J shed 10 bases, with 16 bases lying between them. The CDR3 bases are TGTGCCAGCAGCTATGACCGGGGGAGGTCACCCCTCCACTTT. Amino acid sequence: CASSYDRGRSPLHF.

In this sample, this clone turned up once. The V and J genes are TRBV10-3 and TRBJ1-5; possibly TRBD1 for D (6 bases). Trimming took off 6 bases at V and 0 bases at J, with 9 bases between the two ends. Germline-derived CDR1 and CDR2 are ENHRY and SYGVKD. The CDR3 is made up of 14 amino acids. CDR3: CAISRDTSNQPQHF. CDR3 bases: TGTGCCATCAGCAGGGACACTAGCAATCAGCCCCAGCATTTT.

The genes are TRBV28 and TRBJ1-5; 7 bases are a match to TRBD1. The CDR3 spans 13 residues. Unmatched junction bases numbered 2, after V lost 5 bases and J lost 4 bases. Germline CDR1 MDHEN, CDR2 SYDVKM. Here the CDR3 DNA reads TGTGCCAGCAGTCAACAGGGGAATCAGCCCCAGCATTTT. The encoded protein is CASSQQGNQPQHF.

This chain links TRBV4-1 with TRBJ2-7, with D possibly matching TRBD1 (7 bases). The V gene's germline CDR1 is MGHRA and CDR2 YSYEKL. The V end lost 4 bases, the J end lost 3 bases, and 22 bases lay between the germline ends. This CDR3 is 17 amino acids long. The DNA for the CDR3 is TGCGCCAGCAGCCCCCACTCAGGAGGGACAGCAAACTACGAGCAGTACTTC. The encoded protein is CASSPHSGGTANYEQYF.

The sample holds one count of this clone. This chain links TRBV5-4 with TRBJ2-7, with 8 bases matching TRBD2. The CDR3 has 17 residues. CDR1 and CDR2 from the germline V gene are SGHNT and YYREEE (reference sequence). Trimming cost V 0 bases and J 5 bases; bases outside gene matches: 13. CDR3 in amino acids: CASSLASGGTLLHEQYF. CDR3 bases: TGTGCCAGCAGCTTGGCGAGCGGGGGAACCCTCCTACACGAGCAGTACTTC.

The V and J genes are TRBV19 and TRBJ1-5; D gene ambiguous. The V and J ends lost 5 bases and 0 bases respectively, with 14 bases between them. The CDR3 covers 16 residues. Germline V gene sequence: CDR1 LNHDA, CDR2 SQIVND (reference sequence). This CDR3 reads CASSFRTEVSNQPQHF. The CDR3, as DNA: TGTGCCAGTAGTTTCCGGACGGAGGTTAGCAATCAGCCCCAGCATTTT.

The chain carries TRBV28 and TRBJ1-4, with TRBD1 as a possible D gene (6 bases). The V and J ends lost 1 base and 4 bases respectively, with 13 bases between them. CDR3 size: 16 residues. CDR1 MDHEN and CDR2 SYDVKM come from the germline V gene. The CDR3 loop is CASSLYQGRINEKLFF. CDR3 DNA sequence: TGTGCCAGCAGTTTATACCAGGGGCGGATTAATGAAAAACTGTTTTTT.

The chain uses TRBV5-6 and TRBJ2-3; the D is unclear. This CDR3 contains 14 residues. Deletions cut 4 bases from V and 4 bases from J, with 13 bases between. Germline V gives CDR1 SGHDT, CDR2 YYEEEE. The DNA for the CDR3 is TGTGCCAGCAGCACCATGAGGCTGGCAGATACGCAGTATTTT. Its protein is CASSTMRLADTQYF.

This chain links TRBV5-1 with TRBJ1-2; TRBD1 is a possible D gene (5 bases). With 0 bases removed from V and 4 bases from J, the gap between germline ends came to 13 bases. The CDR3 covers 15 residues. Germline CDR1 reads SGHRS; CDR2 reads YFSETQ. CDR3 protein: CASSLGGREGYGYTF. The CDR3 DNA reads TGCGCCAGCAGCTTGGGAGGCAGGGAGGGCTATGGCTACACCTTC.